This entry concerns a single T cell receptor beta chain. Its specificity is unknown. This CDR3 contains 13 residues. From germline, CDR1 is SGHTA and CDR2 FQGTGA. V was trimmed by 0 bases and J by 5 bases, leaving 7 bases between them. The data stem from a study of T cell responses to AZD1222 COVID-19 vaccine. Study-wide context: Pooling covered second doses at about 4 or about 12 weeks.

Study findings and constraints: Vaccine-associated CD4 TCRs spanned spike, dominant at 160-218 and 743-854.

The assay was immunoSEQ multiplex PCR, and TCRdb's table has in-frame clones only and misses some. The table records 95,000 to 150,000 clones, under 90% of them present only once. The rearrangement joins TRBV7-3 to TRBJ2-5; either TRBD1 or TRBD2 may fit D (6 bases each). This clonotype originated in an adult in good health. Material: peripheral blood, obtained on day 0 of AZD1222 vaccination. CDR3 coding DNA: TGTGCCAGCAGCTTAACCGGGGGCGAGACCCAGTACTTC. It is translated as CASSLTGGETQYF.